This T cell receptor beta chain was recorded in a study of T cells in Graves' hyperthyroidism and ophthalmopathy. This clonotype was observed at least ten times. The target antigen is unknown. Findings and limits, study-wide: Blood also showed most of the thyroid clonotypes that were expanded above 0.001. Separation of ophthalmopathy from stable hyperthyroidism was achieved by a 13 V-J model.

TCR beta CDR3 regions were amplified from RNA. TCR CDR3 underwent first-round RT-PCR with the HTBI primer set. Using its own MiXCR run on the multiplex PCR reads, TCRdb lists one record per CDR3 protein. This table has about 520,000 distinct CDR3 sequences, approximately 24% appearing once. A NOSPECS grade of at least 4, a Clinical Activity Score of at least 3 and duration under 3 months were recorded in ophthalmopathy patients. PBMCs were derived from around 10 ml fresh peripheral blood. The germline gives CDR1 ENHRY, CDR2 SYGVKD. V lost 5 bases to trimming and J lost 2 bases; unmatched junction nucleotides: 5. The length of the CDR3 is 14 residues.

The chain combines TRBV10-3 with TRBJ1-1; 7 bases line up with TRBD1. This TCR came from a woman aged 25 to 39 with Graves' ophthalmopathy. Source material: blood. The DNA for the CDR3 is TGTGCCATCAGTACAGGGGAGGGTAACACTGAAGCTTTCTTT. It encodes CAISTGEGNTEAFF.